The entry below gives a single T cell receptor beta chain sequence along with its context. This entry comes from a study of blood T cells in healthy people across ages. The second PCR ran about 7 to 12 cycles with a sample-barcoded 5' primer and J-beta primers. TCRdb fed the 5' RACE reads into MiXCR, producing one record per CDR3 protein. The sample shows approximately 1.5 million distinct CDR3 sequences, approximately 43% of them seen only once. The CDR3 covers 14 residues. Deletions cut 7 bases from V and 1 base from J, with 13 bases between. Germline V gives CDR1 SGHTA, CDR2 FQGNSA. The sequence came from a woman between 18 and 30 years old in good health. The J gene is TRBJ1-1, the V gene TRBV7-2, with no clear D. The sequencing sample was made of blood. The CDR3 region has the DNA TGTGCCAGCAACCTCGCGACCCAGAACACTGAAGCTTTCTTT. This translates into CASNLATQNTEAFF.